What follows are 25 T cell receptor beta chains derived from one specimen sequenced in a study of a mutant IDH1 vaccine in newly diagnosed glioma. Some clones are missing from TCRdb's copy, which holds only in-frame ones; the method was immunoSEQ multiplex PCR. Counted here are some 27,000 clones, roughly 77% occurring once; the ten biggest clones make up over 9%. Regarding time point: week 5, during vaccination. A single vaccine dose contained 300 ug of mutant IDH1 20-mer peptide, and topical imiquimod was used with it. These receptors lack a known antigen. Sequencing was performed on PBMCs, taken from a glioma patient whose treatment included an IDH1 peptide vaccine. These receptors came from a man between 35 and 55 years old with glioma.

The J gene is TRBJ1-2, the V gene TRBV15, with D hard to call. Germline V CDR1 and CDR2: LNHNV, YYDKDF (reference sequence). The CDR3 covers 17 residues. The germline V and J ends were trimmed by 1 base and 8 bases, with 23 bases remaining between them. CDR3 protein: CATSRGLGPSPSRGYTF. CDR3 nucleotide sequence: TGTGCCACCAGCAGAGGCCTCGGACCCTCCCCTAGTCGAGGCTACACCTTC.

This clone was seen once. The V gene is TRBV7-9, the J gene TRBJ2-1; 7 bases match TRBD2. CDR1 and CDR2 from the germline V gene are SEHNR and FQNEAQ (reference sequence). The CDR3 consists of 17 residues. The ends lost 6 bases at V and 14 bases at J; junction bases unmatched: 25. The CDR3, as DNA: TGTGCCAGCAGTTTCCGAGGACCGGGACTACCCCCGCCTCCAAAGTTCTTC. Its protein is CASSFRGPGLPPPPKFF. Full variable domain (outside the CDR3, taken from reference TRBV7-9 and TRBJ2-1): DTGVSQNPRHKITKRGQNVTFRCDPISEHNRLYWYRQTLGQGPEFLTYFQNEAQLEKSRLLSDRFSAERPKGSFSTLEIQRTEQGDSAMYLCASSFRGPGLPPPPKFFGPGTRLTVL.

V is TRBV29-1 and J is TRBJ1-2; D might be TRBD1 (5 bases). The germline gives CDR1 SQVTM, CDR2 ANQGSEA. Trimming left V 4 bases short and J 4 bases short, with 10 bases between. The CDR3 runs 12 residues. The DNA of the CDR3 is TGCAGCGTTGCGGGACTTCGCTATGGCTACACCTTC. The encoded protein is CSVAGLRYGYTF.

The CDR3 here is CASSVGLAGDSYEQYF. The CDR3 DNA reads TGTGCCAGCAGCGTAGGACTAGCGGGAGACTCCTACGAGCAGTACTTC. The chain uses TRBV9 and TRBJ2-7; 12 bases line up with TRBD2. V lost 0 bases and J lost 0; bases outside the gene matches: 1. CDR3 length equals 16 residues. The germline CDR1 and CDR2 sequences are SGDLS and YYNGEE.

The CDR3 region is CARLRTSGQETQYF. For the CDR3, the DNA is TGTGCCAGACTAAGGACTAGCGGCCAAGAGACCCAGTACTTC. This rearrangement joins TRBV25-1 to TRBJ2-5; 10 nucleotides agree with TRBD2. The junction had 5 bases not matched to a gene; V was cut back by 9 bases and J by 1 base. The CDR3 sequence is 14 residues long. From germline, CDR1 is MGHDK and CDR2 SYGVNS.

A few counts support this clone. The V gene is TRBV4-1, the J gene TRBJ2-1; 14 nucleotides line up with TRBD2. The CDR3 has 18 residues. V was pared by 8 bases and J by 0 bases, with 9 bases of the junction left unmatched. Germline values: CDR1 MGHRA, CDR2 YSYEKL. CDR3 coding DNA: TGCGCCAGCGGTGGACTAGCGGGGGGACTTAGCTCCTACAATGAGCAGTTCTTC. Translation gives CASGGLAGGLSSYNEQFF.

This clone rates as medium-sized. The rearrangement links TRBV2 to TRBJ1-5; D call uncertain. Germline CDR1 and CDR2: SNHLY and FYNNEI. V gave up 9 bases and J gave up 4 bases, with 13 bases separating them. The CDR3 consists of 13 residues. CDR3 sequence (DNA): TGTGCCAGTTCATCACTCAGGAATCAGCCCCAGCATTTT. It yields the protein CASSSLRNQPQHF.

This rearrangement joins TRBV5-1 to TRBJ2-1, with 10 positions matching TRBD2. Trimming removed 4 bases from V and 2 bases from J; junction bases left unmatched: 6. This CDR3 is 16 amino acids long. Germline CDR1 is SGHRS and CDR2 is YFSETQ. The CDR3 DNA is TGCGCCAGCAGCCCCGTACTAGCGGGAACCTACAATGAGCAGTTCTTC. Translated: CASSPVLAGTYNEQFF.

CDR3 bases: TGTGCCAGCAGTTCCAGGGGAGAAGTGCGCACCTTC. Translating gives CASSSRGEVRTF. The rearrangement links TRBV6-6 to TRBJ1-2, with TRBD1 as a possible D gene (6 bases). V lost 4 bases and J lost 13, with 16 bases in between. In germline, CDR1 is MNHNY, CDR2 SVGAGI (reference sequence). The CDR3 extends over 12 amino acids.

V usage is TRBV6-5 and J usage is TRBJ1-3, with D uncertain. The CDR3 is made up of 14 amino acids. Trimming cost V 6 bases and J 4 bases, with 13 bases left between them. Germline V gene sequence: CDR1 MNHEY, CDR2 SVGAGI. The CDR3 loop reads CASSPNALGNTIYF. The CDR3 DNA sequence: TGTGCCAGCAGCCCAAATGCTCTGGGAAACACCATATATTTT.

This chain links TRBV5-1 with TRBJ1-2; D is unresolved. V shed 2 bases and J shed 3 bases, with 11 bases lying between them. Germline values: CDR1 SGHRS, CDR2 YFSETQ. There are 14 residues in the CDR3. The CDR3 DNA reads as TGCGCCAGCAGCTTTTCCCGGACGGACTATGGCTACACCTTC. Protein product: CASSFSRTDYGYTF.

This chain joins TRBV4-1 and TRBJ1-2, with 11 bases matching TRBD1. Losses at the gene ends were 6 bases for V and 4 bases for J; bases not matched to a gene: 4. The germline CDR1 and CDR2 sequences are MGHRA and YSYEKL. The CDR3 runs 14 residues. CDR3 bases: TGCGCCAGCAGGGGGGGACAGGGGGGCTATGGCTACACCTTC. It yields the protein CASRGGQGGYGYTF.

J is TRBJ1-2 and V is TRBV11-2; D uncertain. The CDR3 has 13 residues. V gave up 0 bases and J gave up 2 bases, with 4 bases separating them. The germline CDR1 and CDR2 sequences are SGHAT and FQNNGV. CDR3 bases: TGTGCCAGCAGCTTAGATAGGAACTATGGCTACACCTTC. Encoded protein: CASSLDRNYGYTF.

The CDR3 loop is CSVGGHTQYF. The CDR3 DNA follows: TGCAGCGTTGGAGGGCATACGCAGTATTTT. The chain employs TRBV29-1 and TRBJ2-3; tentative D call: TRBD2 (5 bases). Germline CDR1 reads SQVTM; CDR2 reads ANQGSEA. The ends were cut back, 4 bases at V and 7 bases at J, with 6 bases in the middle. The CDR3 length is 10 residues.

Only a few counts were recorded for this clone. The chain couples TRBV18 to TRBJ2-7; D perhaps matches TRBD1 (6 bases). There are 12 residues in the CDR3. Trimming cost V 6 bases and J 7 bases, with 13 bases left between them. The germline V gene has CDR1 KGHSH and CDR2 LQKENI. CDR3 DNA: TGTGCCAGCTCGCAGGGGTTCGGAGAGCAGTACGTC. Its protein product is CASSQGFGEQYV.

The chain combines TRBV29-1 with TRBJ2-1; D possibly corresponds to TRBD2 (6 bases). The CDR3 covers 13 residues. Germline-derived CDR1 and CDR2 are SQVTM and ANQGSEA. Trimming pared 7 bases from V and 7 bases from J, leaving 17 bases between. CDR3 sequence reads: CSAVLAERNEQFF. DNA for the CDR3: TGCAGCGCGGTACTAGCAGAGAGGAATGAGCAGTTCTTC.

The rearrangement links TRBV6-5 to TRBJ1-1; 9 bases match TRBD1. The CDR3 runs 15 residues. Germline lookup yields CDR1 MNHEY and CDR2 SVGAGI. V lost 2 bases to trimming and J lost 1 base; unmatched junction nucleotides: 2. DNA of the CDR3: TGTGCCAGCAGTTACATGGACAGGGGGAACACTGAAGCTTTCTTT. This sequence encodes CASSYMDRGNTEAFF.

This chain uses TRBV28 with TRBJ1-2; D might be TRBD1 (5 bases). Trimming pared 4 bases from V and 0 bases from J, leaving 18 bases between. Looked up from germline, CDR1 is MDHEN and CDR2 is SYDVKM. The CDR3 has 17 residues. The CDR3 DNA reads TGTGCCAGCAGTTCCTTAAATACAGGCCCCGCTAACTATGGCTACACCTTC. It encodes CASSSLNTGPANYGYTF.

This chain uses TRBV5-1 with TRBJ1-1, with 9 nucleotides matching TRBD1. The trim removed 4 bases at V and 1 base at J, leaving 2 bases unmatched. In germline, CDR1 is SGHRS, CDR2 YFSETQ. The CDR3 spans 14 residues. CDR3 sequence: CASSMDRGNTEAFF. As DNA, the CDR3 is TGCGCCAGCAGCATGGACAGGGGGAACACTGAAGCTTTCTTT.

The CDR3 region is CASSLDGRVGTDTQYF. The CDR3 DNA sequence: TGCGCCAGCAGCTTGGACGGGAGGGTGGGCACAGATACGCAGTATTTT. This chain uses TRBV5-1 with TRBJ2-3, with 8 nucleotides matching TRBD2. The CDR3 totals 16 residues. In germline, CDR1 is SGHRS, CDR2 YFSETQ. V lost 0 bases to trimming and J lost 1 base; unmatched junction nucleotides: 4.

The chain couples TRBV28 to TRBJ2-3; D is unresolved. Germline V gene data show CDR1 as MDHEN and CDR2 as SYDVKM. V was clipped by 2 bases and J by 0 bases, with 3 bases between them. The CDR3 contains 13 residues. The CDR3 nucleotides are TGTGCCAGCAGTTTAGGCAGCACAGATACGCAGTATTTT. This encodes CASSLGSTDTQYF.

The chain combines TRBV10-1 with TRBJ2-2; D possibly corresponds to TRBD2 (5 bases). CDR1 is WNHNN, CDR2 SYGVQD, per germline (reference sequence). The CDR3 consists of 16 residues. V lost 3 bases and J lost 0, with 11 bases in between. The CDR3 reads CASSDILEANTGELFF. Here the CDR3 DNA reads TGCGCCAGCAGTGATATCTTGGAGGCGAACACCGGGGAGCTGTTTTTT.

The chain couples TRBV13 to TRBJ2-1, with TRBD2 identical over 7 bases. Germline CDR1 and CDR2: PRHDT and FYEKMQ (reference sequence). The CDR3 totals 15 residues. V was pared by 5 bases and J by 7 bases, with 11 bases of the junction left unmatched. The DNA of the CDR3 is TGTGCCAGCAGCCCAACCTCGGGACTAAGAAATGAGCAGTTCTTC. Translated: CASSPTSGLRNEQFF.

The V gene is TRBV5-1, the J gene TRBJ2-2; 9 bases are shared with TRBD2. Per germline, CDR1 SGHRS and CDR2 YFSETQ. V lost 0 bases and J lost 6; bases outside the gene matches: 6. CDR3 size: 16 residues. CDR3 nucleotides: TGCGCCAGCAGCTTGGAGCCAGCGGGGGGCGCCGGGGAGCTGTTTTTT. Amino acids: CASSLEPAGGAGELFF.

The CDR3 region is CASSDLQGSSGNTIYF. The CDR3 DNA is TGTGCCAGCAGCGACCTACAGGGGAGCTCTGGAAACACCATATATTTT. The chain recombines TRBV5-6 with TRBJ1-3, with 7 bases identical to TRBD1. The ends lost 4 bases at V and 0 bases at J; junction bases unmatched: 7. Germline V gene sequence: CDR1 SGHDT, CDR2 YYEEEE. The CDR3 totals 16 residues.